A selection of T cell receptor beta chains follows, all from one sample in a study of blood T cell repertoires in COVID-19. TCRdb's table, derived via immunoSEQ multiplex PCR, lists solely in-frame clones and lacks some. Of approximately 50,000 clones in the sample, over 75% were seen once. Specimen: peripheral blood. All receptors come from a man in his forties or fifties with acute or convalescent COVID-19. CDR3s include the opening cysteine and the closing phenylalanine or tryptophan. The D gene is left open where the match is weak. Size values are once, few and many counts, or a class for expanded clones, and some rows have none.

v_gene	j_gene	abundance	d_gene	CDR3aa	CDR3nt
TRBV10-3	TRBJ1-6	few	TRBD1	CAISLQGEASPLHF	TGTGCCATCAGTTTACAGGGGGAGGCTTCACCCCTCCACTTT
TRBV7-8	TRBJ1-2	.	.	CASSLGGLNNYGYTF	TGTGCCAGCAGCTTAGGGGGCTTAAATAACTATGGCTACACCTTC
TRBV18	TRBJ2-1	.	TRBD2	CASSPLAGGLYEQFF	TGTGCCAGCTCACCCCTAGCGGGAGGGCTATATGAGCAGTTCTTC
TRBV11-2	TRBJ1-1	.	TRBD1	CASSVVGQGIAEAFF	TGTGCCAGCAGCGTCGTAGGACAGGGAATCGCTGAAGCTTTCTTT
TRBV2	TRBJ1-4	.	.	CASTGRGNEKLFF	TGTGCCAGCACCGGCCGGGGGAATGAAAAACTGTTTTTT
TRBV30	TRBJ2-2	.	.	CAWSSQHTGELFF	TGTGCCTGGAGCTCACAACACACCGGGGAGCTGTTTTTT
TRBV6-5	TRBJ2-7	once	TRBD2	CASSYKLAGGYEQYF	TGTGCCAGCAGTTATAAACTAGCGGGAGGCTACGAGCAGTACTTC
TRBV27	TRBJ1-1	few	.	CASSSPYRRGNTEAFF	TGTGCCAGCAGTTCCCCCTACAGGCGGGGGAACACTGAAGCTTTCTTT
TRBV19	TRBJ1-5	few	.	CASSIEGRGNQPQHF	TGTGCCAGTAGTATAGAAGGACGGGGAAATCAGCCCCAGCATTTT
TRBV14	TRBJ2-2	.	TRBD1	CASSRDRGGGELFF	TGTGCCAGCAGCCGGGACAGGGGTGGCGGGGAGCTGTTTTTT
TRBV5-4	TRBJ2-5	once	TRBD2	CASSRSGRAPETQYF	TGTGCCAGCAGCCGTAGCGGGAGGGCCCCAGAGACCCAGTACTTC
TRBV5-4	TRBJ2-3	.	.	CASSWLSGQGTDTQYF	TGTGCCAGCAGCTGGTTGAGCGGGCAAGGCACAGATACGCAGTATTTT
TRBV19	TRBJ1-1	.	TRBD1	CASTPQTQGRYTEAFF	TGTGCCAGTACCCCTCAGACACAGGGGAGATACACTGAAGCTTTCTTT
TRBV10-3	TRBJ2-3	.	TRBD1	CAIRGQGEGTDTQYF	TGTGCCATCAGGGGACAGGGTGAGGGCACAGATACGCAGTATTTT
TRBV7-8	TRBJ2-2	.	.	CASSRPVNTGELFF	TGTGCCAGCAGCCGCCCCGTCAACACCGGGGAGCTGTTTTTT
TRBV7-8	TRBJ2-3	.	.	CASSRRGTDTQYF	TGTGCCAGCAGCCGGCGCGGGACAGATACGCAGTATTTT
TRBV4-2	TRBJ2-1	.	.	CASSPGGGYNEQFF	TGTGCCAGCAGCCCAGGTGGTGGGTACAATGAGCAGTTCTTC
TRBV7-3	TRBJ2-7	.	.	CASSLGSISSYEQYF	TGTGCCAGCAGCTTAGGGAGTATCAGCTCCTACGAGCAGTACTTC
TRBV9	TRBJ2-5	.	.	CASSREGVPQETQYF	TGTGCCAGCAGCCGTGAGGGGGTCCCCCAAGAGACCCAGTACTTC
TRBV18	TRBJ2-3	.	.	CASSPEMIGDTQYF	TGTGCCAGCTCACCAGAAATGATCGGGGATACGCAGTATTTT
TRBV19	TRBJ2-7	.	TRBD1	CASSRDRTYEQYF	TGTGCCAGTAGTCGGGACAGAACCTACGAGCAGTACTTC
TRBV3-1/TRBV3-2	TRBJ2-7	.	TRBD1	CASSQGWDRQFSYEQYF	TGTGCCAGCAGCCAGGGATGGGACAGACAATTCTCCTACGAGCAGTACTTC
TRBV10-2	TRBJ2-3	.	.	CAGGQRERTDTQYF	TGCGCCGGAGGGCAACGGGAGCGGACAGATACGCAGTATTTT
TRBV19	TRBJ1-1	medium-sized	TRBD1	CASSYLRDRGAEAFF	TGTGCCAGTAGTTACCTCCGGGACAGGGGCGCTGAAGCTTTCTTT
TRBV7-3	TRBJ2-7	.	TRBD2	CASSASSGTPYEQYF	TGTGCCAGCAGCGCCTCTAGCGGGACCCCCTACGAGCAGTACTTC
TRBV6-5	TRBJ1-5	few	.	CASSYSWPSENQPQHF	TGTGCCAGCAGTTACTCCTGGCCGTCGGAGAATCAGCCCCAGCATTTT
TRBV7-2	TRBJ1-2	.	.	CASSLVEVTGKSYYGYTF	TGTGCCAGCAGCTTAGTTGAGGTAACAGGGAAGAGTTACTATGGCTACACCTTC
TRBV24-1	TRBJ1-4	few	TRBD1	CATSDVGQGGEKLFF	TGTGCCACCAGTGATGTCGGACAGGGGGGTGAAAAACTGTTTTTT
TRBV6-5	TRBJ2-5	.	TRBD1	CAGQGTRETQYF	TGTGCCGGACAGGGTACCCGGGAGACCCAGTACTTC
TRBV3-1/TRBV3-2	TRBJ1-1	.	TRBD1	CASSYGTANTEAFF	TGTGCCAGCAGCTATGGGACAGCGAACACTGAAGCTTTCTTT
TRBV30	TRBJ1-5	.	TRBD1	CAWQADRANQPQHF	TGTGCCTGGCAGGCGGACAGGGCCAATCAGCCCCAGCATTTT
TRBV11-2	TRBJ1-4	.	.	CASSLGLSEKLFF	TGTGCCAGCAGCTTAGGTCTAAGTGAAAAACTGTTTTTT
TRBV7-2	TRBJ2-3	.	TRBD1	CASSSDRAADTQYF	TGTGCCAGCAGCTCGGACAGGGCCGCAGATACGCAGTATTTT
TRBV4-1	TRBJ1-4	.	TRBD1	CASSRRGTGPANEKLFF	TGCGCCAGCAGCCGAAGAGGGACAGGACCTGCTAATGAAAAACTGTTTTTT
TRBV7-2	TRBJ2-1	.	TRBD2	CASSFQGLAGGNEQFF	TGTGCCAGCAGCTTCCAGGGACTAGCGGGAGGCAATGAGCAGTTCTTC
TRBV3-1/TRBV3-2	TRBJ2-7	.	TRBD2	CASSQGGSGGPRQYF	TGTGCCAGCAGCCAAGGGGGTAGCGGGGGTCCCCGACAGTACTTC
TRBV14	TRBJ1-3	.	.	CASSHGTSGSTIYF	TGTGCCAGCAGCCATGGGACTTCGGGGAGCACCATATATTTT
TRBV4-1	TRBJ1-3	.	.	CASSQDSRNTIYF	TGCGCCAGCAGCCAAGATAGTAGAAACACCATATATTTT
TRBV7-9	TRBJ1-1	.	.	CASSFGGNTEAFF	TGTGCCAGCAGCTTCGGGGGGAACACTGAAGCTTTCTTT
TRBV11-2	TRBJ2-5	once	TRBD2	CASGLAGTQTQYF	TGTGCCAGCGGACTAGCGGGGACGCAGACCCAGTACTTC
TRBV30	TRBJ1-1	once	.	CAWSVRWGDTEAFF	TGTGCCTGGAGTGTCCGGTGGGGGGACACTGAAGCTTTCTTT
TRBV2	TRBJ2-5	.	.	CASTKDSHQTQYF	TGTGCCAGCACCAAGGACAGCCATCAGACCCAGTACTTC
TRBV30	TRBJ2-7	.	.	CAWSGSGEQYF	TGTGCCTGGAGTGGTTCGGGCGAGCAGTACTTC
TRBV2	TRBJ1-2	few	TRBD1	CASSDTGEDGYTF	TGTGCCAGCAGTGACACAGGGGAGGATGGCTACACCTTC
TRBV7-9	TRBJ2-7	.	.	CASSFGMTVTSYEQYF	TGTGCCAGCAGCTTTGGGATGACAGTAACTTCCTACGAGCAGTACTTC
TRBV5-1	TRBJ1-6	once	TRBD1	CASSLYSPGQGGNSPLHF	TGCGCCAGCAGCTTGTATTCCCCTGGGCAGGGGGGTAATTCACCCCTCCACTTT
TRBV3-1/TRBV3-2	TRBJ2-7	.	.	CATGGAADSYEQYF	TGTGCCACTGGCGGGGCTGCCGACTCCTACGAGCAGTACTTC
TRBV5-1	TRBJ1-2	.	.	CASSPGAEGYTF	TGCGCCAGCAGCCCAGGGGCTGAGGGCTACACCTTC
TRBV10-1	TRBJ2-1	.	TRBD1	CASSRDRGSYNEQFF	TGCGCCAGCAGCCGGGACAGGGGGTCCTACAATGAGCAGTTCTTC
TRBV6-5	TRBJ2-7	.	TRBD1	CASSHTGQGVAEQYF	TGTGCCAGCAGTCACACAGGACAGGGGGTAGCTGAGCAGTACTTC
TRBV14	TRBJ1-4	.	TRBD1	CASSQAPGQGREKLFF	TGTGCCAGCAGCCAGGCACCGGGACAGGGGAGGGAAAAACTGTTTTTT
TRBV19	TRBJ1-2	.	TRBD1	CASSIVAGGDYGYTF	TGTGCCAGTAGTATAGTGGCAGGGGGCGACTATGGCTACACCTTC
TRBV18	TRBJ2-3	.	.	CASSPRQLGTDTQYF	TGTGCCAGCTCACCACGACAGCTAGGCACAGATACGCAGTATTTT
TRBV5-4	TRBJ2-5	.	TRBD2	CASRAGGPRETQYF	TGTGCCAGCAGGGCGGGAGGGCCTCGGGAGACCCAGTACTTC